Sequencing of this T cell receptor (beta chain) was carried out in a study of T cell responses to AZD1222 COVID-19 vaccine. Overall study context: Pooled in the analysis were second doses at about 4 or about 12 weeks. Study outcomes and limitations: Close to half of all spike-specific TCRs reportedly target regions of the variants that are unmutated. It should be noted that donors were predominantly white British and more often female, and clonal diversity was possibly underestimated. Spike-specific TCR breadth and depth rose after two AZD1222 doses.

Sequencing was performed with immunoSEQ multiplex PCR; in TCRdb, only in-frame clones are kept and a portion is missing. The repertoire consists of about 120,000 clones, with 87% occurring once and the leading ten covering about 1.2%. This CDR3 spans 17 amino acids. The germline V gene has CDR1 ENHRY and CDR2 SYGVKD. Trimming pared 2 bases from V and 2 bases from J, leaving 17 bases between. A note on this clone: Its antigen remains unidentified.

The sequence was collected from an adult in good health. The chain couples TRBV10-3 to TRBJ2-3, with D possibly being TRBD2 (5 bases). The material sequenced was peripheral blood, taken on day 0 of AZD1222 vaccination. In DNA form, the CDR3 reads TGTGCCATCAGTGAGGCGGACTTGCCCACATTCACAGATACGCAGTATTTT. It specifies CAISEADLPTFTDTQYF.